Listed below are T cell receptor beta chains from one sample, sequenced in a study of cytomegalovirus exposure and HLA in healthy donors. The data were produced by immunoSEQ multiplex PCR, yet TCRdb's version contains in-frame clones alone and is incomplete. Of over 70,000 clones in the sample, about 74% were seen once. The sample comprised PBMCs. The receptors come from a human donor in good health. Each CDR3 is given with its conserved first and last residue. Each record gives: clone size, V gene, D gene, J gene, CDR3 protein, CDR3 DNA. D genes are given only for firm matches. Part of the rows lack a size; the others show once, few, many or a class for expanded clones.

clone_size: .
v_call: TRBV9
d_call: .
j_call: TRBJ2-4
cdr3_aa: CASSVEAALAGNIQYF
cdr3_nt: TGTGCCAGCAGCGTAGAGGCGGCACTAGCAGGAAACATTCAGTACTTC

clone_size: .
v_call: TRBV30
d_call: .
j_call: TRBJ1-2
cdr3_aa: CAWSVSGTFYGYTF
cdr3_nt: TGTGCCTGGAGTGTATCGGGGACTTTCTATGGCTACACCTTC

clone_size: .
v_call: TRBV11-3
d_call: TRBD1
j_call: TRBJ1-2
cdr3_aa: CASSLHPDRAYGYTF
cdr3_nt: TGTGCCAGCAGCTTACACCCGGACAGGGCTTATGGCTACACCTTC

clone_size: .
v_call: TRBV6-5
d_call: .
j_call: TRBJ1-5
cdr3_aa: CASRVTGIGNQPQHF
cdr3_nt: TGTGCCAGCAGAGTTACAGGGATAGGCAATCAGCCCCAGCATTTT

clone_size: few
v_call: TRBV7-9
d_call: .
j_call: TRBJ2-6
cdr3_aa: CASSAVPGANVLTF
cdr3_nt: TGTGCCAGCAGCGCGGTCCCCGGGGCCAACGTCCTGACTTTC

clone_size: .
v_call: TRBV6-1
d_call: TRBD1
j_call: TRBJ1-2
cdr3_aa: CASRMRQGEDYGYTF
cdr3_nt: TGTGCCAGCAGAATGAGACAGGGGGAAGACTATGGCTACACCTTC

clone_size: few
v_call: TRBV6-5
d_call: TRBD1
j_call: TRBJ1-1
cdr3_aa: CASSSSRGFNTEAFF
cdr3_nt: TGTGCCAGCAGTTCATCCAGGGGGTTCAACACTGAAGCTTTCTTT

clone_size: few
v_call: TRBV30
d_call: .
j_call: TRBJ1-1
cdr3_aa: CAWSVGVNTEAFF
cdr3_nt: TGTGCCTGGAGTGTAGGGGTGAACACTGAAGCTTTCTTT

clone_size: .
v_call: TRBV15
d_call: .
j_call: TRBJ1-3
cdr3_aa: CATSTGSGNTIYF
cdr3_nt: TGTGCCACCAGCACCGGCTCTGGAAACACCATATATTTT

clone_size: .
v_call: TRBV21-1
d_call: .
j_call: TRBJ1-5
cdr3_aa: CASGHQPQHF
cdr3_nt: TGTGCCAGCGGGCATCAGCCCCAGCATTTT

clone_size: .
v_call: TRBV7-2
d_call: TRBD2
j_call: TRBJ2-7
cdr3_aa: CASSYGLAAYEQYF
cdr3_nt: TGTGCCAGCAGCTACGGACTAGCGGCCTACGAGCAGTACTTC

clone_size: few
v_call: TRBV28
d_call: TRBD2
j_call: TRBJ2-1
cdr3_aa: CASRSGTSGFLYNEQFF
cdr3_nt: TGTGCCAGCAGATCCGGGACTAGCGGGTTCCTTTACAATGAGCAGTTCTTC

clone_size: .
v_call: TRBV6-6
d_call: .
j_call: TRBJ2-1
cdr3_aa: CASSYEGWEQFF
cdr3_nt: TGTGCCAGCAGTTACGAGGGTTGGGAGCAGTTCTTC

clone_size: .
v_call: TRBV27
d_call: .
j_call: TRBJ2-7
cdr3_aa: CASSPLGTEYEQYF
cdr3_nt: TGTGCCAGCAGTCCCCTCGGCACAGAGTACGAGCAGTACTTC